The present T cell receptor beta chain was sequenced within a study of OX40 agonist ivuxolimab in advanced cancers. Looking at the study overall: Patient treatment consisted of intravenous ivuxolimab administration every 2 weeks at 0.01 to 10 mg/kg.

Overall study results and limits: The 0.1-3.0 mg/kg partial responders had among the lowest clonal expansion.

In this sample, this clone turned up once. The antigen is not known. Sequencing was performed with immunoSEQ multiplex PCR; in TCRdb, only in-frame clones are kept and a portion is missing. The sample yields roughly 100,000 clones, roughly 90% seen once. This specimen was CD4+ or CD8+ T cells sorted from blood, taken in a trial of the OX40 agonist ivuxolimab. This clonotype was obtained from an adult with an advanced solid tumor such as melanoma, head and neck, liver or kidney cancer.

The CDR3 region is CASSLSPAYHEQYF. CDR3 sequence (DNA): TGTGCCAGCAGTTTATCCCCGGCCTACCACGAGCAGTACTTC. The chain uses TRBV27 and TRBJ2-7; D unresolved. The germline gives CDR1 MNHEY, CDR2 SMNVEV (reference sequence). V dropped 0 bases and J dropped 5 bases, with 11 bases sitting between them. This CDR3 has 14 residues.